These 4 T cell receptor beta chains were sequenced from one sample in a study of Ad26.COV2.S vaccination and SARS-CoV-2 variants. Treatment meaning: 15 to 20 received Ad26.COV2.S at low or high dose, single or two shots; 5 received placebo; per-sample allocation not given. The study sampled participants on day 63 after the first vaccine or placebo injection. Some clones are missing from TCRdb's copy, which holds only in-frame ones; the method was immunoSEQ multiplex PCR. Of fewer than 600,000 clones listed, 80% to 90% are singletons. The specimen was peripheral blood, collected in a trial of Ad26.COV2.S vaccine versus placebo. All receptors derive from a person between 18 and 60 years old who received the Ad26.COV2.S COVID-19 vaccine or a placebo.

This rearrangement joins TRBV2 to TRBJ1-5, with 8 bases lining up with TRBD1. Trimming took 6 bases from V and 9 from J; bases not matched to a gene: 7. The CDR3 extends over 13 amino acids. The germline V gene encodes CDR1 SNHLY and CDR2 FYNNEI. CDR3 nucleotides: TGTGCCAGCAGCGGACAGGGAAAACCGCCCCAGCATTTT. The encoded protein is CASSGQGKPPQHF.

This chain connects TRBV28 to TRBJ2-1; D is possibly TRBD2 (5 bases). V was trimmed by 3 bases and J by 12 bases, leaving 21 bases between them. Germline loops: CDR1 MDHEN, CDR2 SYDVKM. CDR3 length: 15 amino acids. The CDR3 protein is CASSFLGQEGLGQFF. In nucleotides, the CDR3 is TGTGCCAGCAGTTTCCTGGGTCAAGAGGGATTAGGGCAGTTCTTC.

The chain has TRBV5-1 and TRBJ2-7; 10 bases match TRBD2. V was clipped by 5 bases and J by 3 bases; unmatched bases: 2. Germline CDR1 and CDR2: SGHRS and YFSETQ. This CDR3 is built from 13 residues. CDR3 sequence reads: CASRLAGNYEQYF. For the CDR3, the DNA is TGCGCCAGCAGACTAGCGGGGAACTACGAGCAGTACTTC.

This rearrangement joins TRBV20-1 to TRBJ1-2; D is possibly TRBD1 (5 bases). Germline V lookup: CDR1 DFQATT, CDR2 SNEGSKA (reference sequence). The V end lost 7 bases, the J end lost 8 bases, and 14 bases lay between the germline ends. This CDR3 is 11 amino acids long. For the CDR3, the DNA is TGCAGTGGGGCCCGGGGCGGAGGCTACACCTTC. Amino acids: CSGARGGGYTF.